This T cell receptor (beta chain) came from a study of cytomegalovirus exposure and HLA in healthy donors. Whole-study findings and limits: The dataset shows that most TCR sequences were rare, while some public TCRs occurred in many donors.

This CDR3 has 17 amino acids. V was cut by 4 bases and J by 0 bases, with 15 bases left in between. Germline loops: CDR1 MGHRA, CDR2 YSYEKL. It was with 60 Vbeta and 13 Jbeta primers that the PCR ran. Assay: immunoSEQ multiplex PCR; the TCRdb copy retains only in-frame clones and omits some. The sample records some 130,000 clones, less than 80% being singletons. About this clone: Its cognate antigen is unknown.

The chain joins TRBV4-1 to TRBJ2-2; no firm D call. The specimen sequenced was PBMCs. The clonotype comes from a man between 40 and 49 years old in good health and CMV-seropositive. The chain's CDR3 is CASSRTMAQANTGELFF. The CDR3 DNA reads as TGCGCCAGCAGCCGCACCATGGCCCAAGCGAACACCGGGGAGCTGTTTTTT.